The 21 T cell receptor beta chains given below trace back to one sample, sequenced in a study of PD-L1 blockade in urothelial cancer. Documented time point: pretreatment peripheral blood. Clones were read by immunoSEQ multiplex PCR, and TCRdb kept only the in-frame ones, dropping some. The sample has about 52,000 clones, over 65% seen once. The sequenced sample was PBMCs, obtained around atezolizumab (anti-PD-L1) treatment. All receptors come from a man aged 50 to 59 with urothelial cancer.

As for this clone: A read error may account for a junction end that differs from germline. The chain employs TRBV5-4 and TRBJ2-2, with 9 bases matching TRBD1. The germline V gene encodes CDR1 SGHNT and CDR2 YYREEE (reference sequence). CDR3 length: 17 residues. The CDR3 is CASSADRGWPKTGELFF. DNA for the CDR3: TGTGCCAGCAGCGCCGACAGGGGGTGGCCGAAGACCGGGGAGCTGTTTTTT.

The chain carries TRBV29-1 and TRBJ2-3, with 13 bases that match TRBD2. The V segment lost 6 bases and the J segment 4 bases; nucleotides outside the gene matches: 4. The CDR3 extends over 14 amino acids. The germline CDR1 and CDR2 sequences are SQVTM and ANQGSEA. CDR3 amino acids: CSVAGLAGADTQYF. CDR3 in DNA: TGCAGCGTCGCCGGACTAGCGGGAGCAGATACGCAGTATTTT.

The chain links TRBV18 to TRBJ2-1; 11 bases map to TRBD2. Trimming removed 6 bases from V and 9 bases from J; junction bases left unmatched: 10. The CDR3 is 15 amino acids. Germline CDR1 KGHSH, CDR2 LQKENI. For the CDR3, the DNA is TGTGCCAGCTCCCTTCTCCCTAGCGGGGGGCGTGAGCAGTTCTTC. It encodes CASSLLPSGGREQFF.

The CDR3 DNA reads as TGTGCCATCAGTACGACAGAAACTAGCACAGATACGCAGTATTTT. Its protein product is CAISTTETSTDTQYF. The chain has TRBV10-3 and TRBJ2-3, with D possibly matching TRBD1 (5 bases). From germline, CDR1 is ENHRY and CDR2 SYGVKD. V was cut by 5 bases and J by 0 bases, with 12 bases left in between. The CDR3 is made up of 15 amino acids.

Here the CDR3 reads CASSIGLAADTQYF. DNA of the CDR3: TGTGCCAGCAGTATCGGACTAGCGGCAGATACGCAGTATTTT. The genes are TRBV27 and TRBJ2-3; 10 bases are shared with TRBD2. Germline loops: CDR1 MNHEY, CDR2 SMNVEV (reference sequence). V was clipped by 5 bases and J by 4 bases; unmatched bases: 3. This CDR3 comprises 14 residues.

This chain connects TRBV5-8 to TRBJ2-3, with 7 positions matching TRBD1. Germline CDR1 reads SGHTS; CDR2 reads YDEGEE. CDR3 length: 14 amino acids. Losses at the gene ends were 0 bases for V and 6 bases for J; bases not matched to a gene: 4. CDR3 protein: CASSLGQGWDTQYF. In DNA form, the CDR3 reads TGTGCCAGCAGCTTGGGACAGGGATGGGATACGCAGTATTTT.

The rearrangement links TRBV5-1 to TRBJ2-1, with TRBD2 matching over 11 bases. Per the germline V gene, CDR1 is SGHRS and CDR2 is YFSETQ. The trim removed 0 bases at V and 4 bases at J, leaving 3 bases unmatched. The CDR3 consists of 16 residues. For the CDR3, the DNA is TGCGCCAGCAGCTTGGGGGGACTAGCGGCTTACAATGAGCAGTTCTTC. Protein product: CASSLGGLAAYNEQFF.

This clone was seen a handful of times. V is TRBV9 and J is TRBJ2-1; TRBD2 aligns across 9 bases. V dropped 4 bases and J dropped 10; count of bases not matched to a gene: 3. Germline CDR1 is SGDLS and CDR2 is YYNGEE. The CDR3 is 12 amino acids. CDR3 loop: CASSPLAGEQFF. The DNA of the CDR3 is TGTGCCAGCAGCCCCCTAGCGGGGGAGCAGTTCTTC. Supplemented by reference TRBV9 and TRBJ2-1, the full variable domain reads DSGVTQTPKHLITATGQRVTLRCSPRSGDLSVYWYQQSLDQGLQFLIQYYNGEERAKGNILERFSAQQFPDLHSELNLSSLELGDSALYFCASSPLAGEQFFGPGTRLTVL.

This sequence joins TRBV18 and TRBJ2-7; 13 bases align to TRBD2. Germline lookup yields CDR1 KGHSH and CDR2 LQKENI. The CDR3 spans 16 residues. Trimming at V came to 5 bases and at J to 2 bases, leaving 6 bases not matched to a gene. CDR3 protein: CASSSTSGGPPYEQYF. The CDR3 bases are TGTGCCAGCTCATCGACTAGCGGGGGGCCTCCCTACGAGCAGTACTTC.

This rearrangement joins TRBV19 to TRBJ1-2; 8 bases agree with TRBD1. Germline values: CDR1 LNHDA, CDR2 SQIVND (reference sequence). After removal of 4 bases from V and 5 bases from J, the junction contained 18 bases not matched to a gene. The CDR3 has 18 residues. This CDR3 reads CASSTTGTGPGIGYGYTF. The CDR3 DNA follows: TGTGCCAGTAGTACCACAGGGACAGGCCCGGGTATTGGGTATGGCTACACCTTC.

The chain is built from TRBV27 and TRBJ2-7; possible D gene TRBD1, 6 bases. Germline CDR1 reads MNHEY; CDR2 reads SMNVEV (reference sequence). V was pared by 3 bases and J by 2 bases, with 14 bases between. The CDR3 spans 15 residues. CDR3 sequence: CASSLSGVVAYEQYF. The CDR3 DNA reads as TGTGCCAGCAGTTTGTCAGGGGTGGTAGCCTACGAGCAGTACTTC.

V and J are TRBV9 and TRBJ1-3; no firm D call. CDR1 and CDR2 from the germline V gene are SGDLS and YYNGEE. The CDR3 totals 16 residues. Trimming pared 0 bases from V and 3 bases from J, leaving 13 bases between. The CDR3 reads CASSVGAAGGGNTIYF. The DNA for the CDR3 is TGTGCCAGCAGCGTAGGGGCGGCGGGAGGTGGAAACACCATATATTTT.

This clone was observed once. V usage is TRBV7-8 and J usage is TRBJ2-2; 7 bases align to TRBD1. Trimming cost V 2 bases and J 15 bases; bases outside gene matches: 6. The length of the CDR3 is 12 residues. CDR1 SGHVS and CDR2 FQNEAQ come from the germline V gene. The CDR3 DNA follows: TGTGCCAGCAGCTTACCGGACAGGCCCGTGTTTTTT. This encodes CASSLPDRPVFF.

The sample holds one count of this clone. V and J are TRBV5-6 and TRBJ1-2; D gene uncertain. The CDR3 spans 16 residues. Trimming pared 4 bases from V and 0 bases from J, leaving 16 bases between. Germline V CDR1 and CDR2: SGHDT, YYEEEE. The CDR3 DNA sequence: TGTGCCAGCAGCCCCCTCGTTCAGGCCTCTAACTATGGCTACACCTTC. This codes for CASSPLVQASNYGYTF.

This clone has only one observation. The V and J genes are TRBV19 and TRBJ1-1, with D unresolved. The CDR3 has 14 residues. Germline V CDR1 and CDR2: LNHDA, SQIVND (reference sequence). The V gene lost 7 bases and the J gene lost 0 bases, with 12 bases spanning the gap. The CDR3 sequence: CASTERGMNTEAFF. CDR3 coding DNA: TGTGCCAGTACAGAAAGAGGGATGAACACTGAAGCTTTCTTT.

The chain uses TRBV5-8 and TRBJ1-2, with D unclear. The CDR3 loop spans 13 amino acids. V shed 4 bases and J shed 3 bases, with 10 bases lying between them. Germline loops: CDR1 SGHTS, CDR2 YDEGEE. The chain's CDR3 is CASSLESDYGYTF. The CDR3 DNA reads TGTGCCAGCAGCCTGGAGTCGGACTATGGCTACACCTTC.

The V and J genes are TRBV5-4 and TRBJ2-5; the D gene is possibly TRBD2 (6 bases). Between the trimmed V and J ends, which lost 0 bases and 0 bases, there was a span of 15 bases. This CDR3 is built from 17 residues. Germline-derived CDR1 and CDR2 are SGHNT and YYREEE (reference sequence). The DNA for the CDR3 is TGTGCCAGCAGCTTGGTGTCTTCTCGGGGGAACCAAGAGACCCAGTACTTC. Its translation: CASSLVSSRGNQETQYF.

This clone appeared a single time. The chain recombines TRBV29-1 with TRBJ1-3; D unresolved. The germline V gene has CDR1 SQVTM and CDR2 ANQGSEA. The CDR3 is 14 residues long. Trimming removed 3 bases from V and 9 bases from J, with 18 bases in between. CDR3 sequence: CSVEGYLSGGTIYF. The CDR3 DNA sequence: TGCAGCGTTGAGGGGTACCTCTCTGGAGGCACCATATATTTT.

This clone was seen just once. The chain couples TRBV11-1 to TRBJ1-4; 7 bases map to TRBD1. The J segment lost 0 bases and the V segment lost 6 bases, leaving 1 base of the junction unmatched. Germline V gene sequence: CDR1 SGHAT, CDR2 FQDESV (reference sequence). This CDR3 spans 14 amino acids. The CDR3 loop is CASRGTATNEKLFF. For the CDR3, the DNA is TGTGCCAGCAGGGGGACAGCAACTAATGAAAAACTGTTTTTT.

The CDR3 protein is CASRPSLAGGREQYF. In nucleotides, the CDR3 is TGTGCCAGCAGGCCCTCACTAGCGGGGGGTCGGGAGCAGTACTTC. This sequence joins TRBV27 and TRBJ2-7, with 12 bases aligning to TRBD2. The V segment lost 6 bases and the J segment 7 bases; nucleotides outside the gene matches: 10. CDR1 and CDR2 (germline): MNHEY, SMNVEV (reference sequence). CDR3 length: 15 amino acids.

The CDR3 DNA reads as TGCGCCAGCAGCCAAGATCTTCGGGGGGCTGGTGGCTACACCTTC. Residues: CASSQDLRGAGGYTF. V gene TRBV4-1 combines with J gene TRBJ1-2, with D possibly matching TRBD1 (6 bases). Trimming pared 0 bases from V and 7 bases from J, leaving 15 bases between. In germline, CDR1 is MGHRA, CDR2 YSYEKL. This CDR3 is built from 15 residues.